This is a list of T cell receptor beta chains from one sample in a study of blood T cell repertoires in COVID-19. Some clones are missing from TCRdb's copy, which holds only in-frame ones; the method was immunoSEQ multiplex PCR. The sample has 200,000 to 300,000 clones; about 86% are singletons. Sequencing used peripheral blood. These receptors were obtained from a man aged 30 to 39 with active or convalescent COVID-19. CDR3s include the opening cysteine and the closing phenylalanine or tryptophan. D genes are given only for firm matches. Clone size appears in some rows only: once, few, many, or a class for an expanded clone.

TRBV25-1	.	TRBJ2-7	.	CASSVGREQYF	TGTGCCAGCAGTGTGGGCCGGGAGCAGTACTTC
TRBV4-3	.	TRBJ1-1	.	CASSPKNRGLGNTEAFF	TGCGCCAGCAGCCCGAAAAACAGAGGGCTGGGGAACACTGAAGCTTTCTTT
TRBV7-9	TRBD1	TRBJ2-7	.	CASSPRGSGSYEQYF	TGTGCCAGCAGTCCCAGGGGGTCCGGATCCTACGAGCAGTACTTC
TRBV30	.	TRBJ2-5	.	CAWRAGGNQYF	TGTGCCTGGAGAGCAGGGGGGAATCAGTACTTC
TRBV12-3/TRBV12-4	.	TRBJ1-2	.	CASSLGQNYGYTF	TGTGCCAGCAGTTTAGGGCAGAACTATGGCTACACCTTC
TRBV4-3	TRBD2	TRBJ2-7	once	CASSQDLADYEQYF	TGCGCCAGCAGCCAAGATCTAGCGGACTACGAGCAGTACTTC
TRBV19	.	TRBJ1-2	.	CASSIAGTRYGYTF	TGTGCCAGTAGTATAGCGGGGACACGCTATGGCTACACCTTC
TRBV3-1/TRBV3-2	.	TRBJ1-1	.	CASRLGGASEAFF	TGTGCCAGCAGACTCGGGGGGGCTTCTGAAGCTTTCTTT
TRBV5-1	TRBD1	TRBJ1-3	few	CASSFDRGTFGNTIYF	TGCGCCAGCAGCTTTGACAGGGGAACGTTTGGAAACACCATATATTTT
TRBV6-5	.	TRBJ1-5	.	CASSYSWGESNQPQHF	TGTGCCAGCAGTTACTCGTGGGGGGAGAGCAATCAGCCCCAGCATTTT
TRBV5-1	.	TRBJ1-1	.	CASSPLTGTEAFF	TGCGCCAGCAGCCCCCTGACAGGCACTGAAGCTTTCTTT
TRBV11-2	.	TRBJ1-1	.	CASSLELGGLGTEAFF	TGTGCCAGCAGCTTAGAGCTGGGAGGCCTGGGCACTGAAGCTTTCTTT
TRBV27	.	TRBJ2-1	.	CASSLVEGSYNEQFF	TGTGCCAGCAGTTTGGTGGAAGGGAGTTACAATGAGCAGTTCTTC
TRBV11-3	.	TRBJ2-1	.	CASSFGRGGMDEQFF	TGTGCCAGCAGCTTTGGAAGGGGGGGTATGGATGAGCAGTTCTTC
TRBV23-1	.	TRBJ2-7	.	CASSQPLNIKYF	TGCGCCAGCAGTCAACCACTAAACATAAAGTACTTC
TRBV6-2/TRBV6-3	.	TRBJ2-1	.	CASSYSYRNNEQFF	TGTGCCAGCAGTTACTCTTACAGAAACAATGAGCAGTTCTTC
TRBV5-1	TRBD2	TRBJ2-2	once	CASSLGAGANTGELFF	TGCGCCAGCAGCTTGGGAGCGGGGGCCAACACCGGGGAGCTGTTTTTT
TRBV18	TRBD1	TRBJ2-3	.	CASSPWGQESTDTQYF	TGTGCCAGCTCACCGTGGGGACAGGAGAGCACAGATACGCAGTATTTT